The entry below gives a single T cell receptor beta chain sequence along with its context. This sample is part of a study of control samples from healthy donors and cancer patients. Clones were sequenced by immunoSEQ multiplex PCR, and TCRdb holds only the in-frame ones, with some missing. The sample records over 150,000 clones, approximately 94% being singletons. Sequenced sample: blood. The TCR sequence derives from a man aged 25 to 40 in good health.

Here the CDR3 reads CAWSPAASREQFF. Here the CDR3 DNA reads TGTGCCTGGTCCCCTGCCGCAAGCCGTGAGCAGTTCTTC. The chain joins TRBV30 to TRBJ2-1; D ambiguous. The germline V and J ends were trimmed by 5 bases and 9 bases, with 17 bases remaining between them. The CDR3 totals 13 residues. Per the germline V gene, CDR1 is GTSNPN and CDR2 is SVGIG (reference sequence).